These T cell receptor beta chains were read from a single sample in a study of T cell changes during pregnancy in multiple sclerosis. Profiling relied on immunoSEQ multiplex PCR, and the TCRdb table lists in-frame clones only, not all of them. The sample holds 90,000 to 95,000 clones, about 94% seen once. The sequences come from peripheral blood, collected in the third trimester of pregnancy. The receptors originated from a female donor with multiple sclerosis, enrolled in a pregnancy study. CDR3s leave out the opening cysteine and the closing phenylalanine or tryptophan. A D gene is named only where the DNA matches it firmly.

D: TRBD2
V: TRBV6-5
J: TRBJ2-5
CDR3: ASSYDRRERGTQY

D: TRBD2
V: TRBV6-5
J: TRBJ2-7
CDR3: ASSYLPSGEQY

D: .
V: TRBV27
J: TRBJ2-7
CDR3: ASSLRLGDYEQY

D: .
V: TRBV20-1
J: .
CDR3: SASSYEQY

D: TRBD1
V: TRBV5-4
J: TRBJ1-4
CDR3: ASSRWTGRDNEKLF

D: TRBD2
V: TRBV5-4
J: TRBJ2-7
CDR3: ASSLEAGGYEQY

D: TRBD1
V: TRBV15
J: TRBJ2-6
CDR3: ATSRPSGTGVLSGANVLT

D: .
V: TRBV11-2
J: TRBJ2-7
CDR3: ASSFRRGPYEQY

D: TRBD1
V: TRBV6-4
J: TRBJ1-5
CDR3: ASSDSGQGDQPQH

D: .
V: TRBV2
J: TRBJ1-5
CDR3: ASTDSGVWDQPQH

D: .
V: TRBV30
J: TRBJ1-5
CDR3: AWSVGEPRPQH

D: .
V: TRBV4-2
J: TRBJ2-2
CDR3: ASSHRDIANTGELF

D: .
V: TRBV28
J: TRBJ2-3
CDR3: ASTTGRTDTQY

D: .
V: TRBV19
J: TRBJ1-2
CDR3: ASSLTQGLYGYT

D: .
V: TRBV4-1
J: TRBJ2-5
CDR3: TSSIRQERETQY

D: TRBD1
V: TRBV19
J: TRBJ2-2
CDR3: ASRAGGGNTGELF

D: TRBD2
V: TRBV10-1
J: TRBJ2-7
CDR3: ASSENAGGPYEQY

D: .
V: TRBV7-2
J: TRBJ1-3
CDR3: ASSSGITIY

D: .
V: TRBV7-2
J: TRBJ2-7
CDR3: ASSLGSAWAEQY

D: .
V: TRBV1
J: TRBJ2-7
CDR3: TSSQGVGTGRHEQY

D: .
V: TRBV19
J: TRBJ1-4
CDR3: ASSIAGTRGEKLF

D: .
V: TRBV29-1
J: TRBJ2-1
CDR3: SVEGIAGQVSNEQF

D: .
V: TRBV11-3
J: TRBJ2-1
CDR3: ASSLSGWGISSYNEQF

D: TRBD1
V: TRBV5-1
J: TRBJ2-7
CDR3: ASSLAGGNYEQY

D: .
V: TRBV29-1
J: TRBJ1-2
CDR3: SVVRLDGYGYT

D: .
V: TRBV2
J: TRBJ1-5
CDR3: ASSDSRQPQH

D: TRBD2
V: TRBV18
J: TRBJ2-5
CDR3: ASSRREAETQY

D: TRBD2
V: TRBV20-1
J: TRBJ2-1
CDR3: SARRENEQF

D: .
V: TRBV7-9
J: TRBJ1-2
CDR3: ASSLEAGNLYGYT

D: .
V: TRBV2
J: TRBJ2-1
CDR3: ASSPYTDEQF

D: .
V: TRBV19
J: TRBJ2-3
CDR3: ASSLSSGTDTQY

D: TRBD1
V: TRBV18
J: TRBJ2-7
CDR3: ASSPLRQGAYEQY

D: TRBD2
V: TRBV30
J: TRBJ2-5
CDR3: AWKLAAGPETQY

D: TRBD2
V: TRBV15
J: TRBJ2-7
CDR3: ATSRESAGVVYEQY

D: .
V: TRBV27
J: TRBJ2-2
CDR3: ASSPGLKNTGELF

D: .
V: TRBV5-6
J: TRBJ1-2
CDR3: ASSPLGGAFGYT

D: TRBD1
V: TRBV19
J: TRBJ2-1
CDR3: ASSIMTGDYNEQF